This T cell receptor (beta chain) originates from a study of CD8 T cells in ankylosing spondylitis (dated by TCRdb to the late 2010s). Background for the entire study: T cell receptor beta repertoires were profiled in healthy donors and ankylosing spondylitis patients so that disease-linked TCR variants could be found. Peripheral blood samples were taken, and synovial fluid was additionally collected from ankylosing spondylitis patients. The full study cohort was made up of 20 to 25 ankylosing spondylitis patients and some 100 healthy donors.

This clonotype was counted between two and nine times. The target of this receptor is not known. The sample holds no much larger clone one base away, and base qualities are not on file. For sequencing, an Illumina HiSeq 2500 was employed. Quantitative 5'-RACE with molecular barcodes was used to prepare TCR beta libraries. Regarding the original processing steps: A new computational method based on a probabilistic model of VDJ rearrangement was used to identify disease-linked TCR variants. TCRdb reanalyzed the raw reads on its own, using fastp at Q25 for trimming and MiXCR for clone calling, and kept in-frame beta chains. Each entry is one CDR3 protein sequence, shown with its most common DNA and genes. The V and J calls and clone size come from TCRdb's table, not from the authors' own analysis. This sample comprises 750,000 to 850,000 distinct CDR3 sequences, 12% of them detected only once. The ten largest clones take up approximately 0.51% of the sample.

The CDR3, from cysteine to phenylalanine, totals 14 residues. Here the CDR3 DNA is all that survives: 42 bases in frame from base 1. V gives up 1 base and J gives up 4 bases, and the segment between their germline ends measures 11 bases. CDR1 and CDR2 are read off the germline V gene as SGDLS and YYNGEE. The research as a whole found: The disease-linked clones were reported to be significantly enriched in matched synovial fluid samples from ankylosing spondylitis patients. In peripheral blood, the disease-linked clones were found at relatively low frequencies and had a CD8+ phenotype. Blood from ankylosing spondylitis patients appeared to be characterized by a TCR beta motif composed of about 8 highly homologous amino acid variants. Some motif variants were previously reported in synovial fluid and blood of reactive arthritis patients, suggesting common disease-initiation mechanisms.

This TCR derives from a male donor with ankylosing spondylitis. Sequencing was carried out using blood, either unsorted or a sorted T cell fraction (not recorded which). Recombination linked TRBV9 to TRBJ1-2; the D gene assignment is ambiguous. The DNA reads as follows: TGTGCCAGCAGCGTACCTGGCGTCACCTATGGCTACACCTTC. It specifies CASSVPGVTYGYTF.